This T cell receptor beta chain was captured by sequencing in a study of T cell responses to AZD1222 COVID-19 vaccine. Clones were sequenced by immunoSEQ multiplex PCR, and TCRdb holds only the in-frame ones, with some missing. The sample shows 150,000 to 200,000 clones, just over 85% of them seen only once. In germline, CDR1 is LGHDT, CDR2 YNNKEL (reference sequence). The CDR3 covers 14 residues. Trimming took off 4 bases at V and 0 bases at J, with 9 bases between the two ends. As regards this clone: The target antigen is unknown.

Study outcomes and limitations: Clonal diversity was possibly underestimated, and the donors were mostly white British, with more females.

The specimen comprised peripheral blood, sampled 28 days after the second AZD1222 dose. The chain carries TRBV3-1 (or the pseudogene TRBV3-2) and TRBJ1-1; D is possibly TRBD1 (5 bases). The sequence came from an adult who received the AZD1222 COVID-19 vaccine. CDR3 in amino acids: CASSRGQLNTEAFF. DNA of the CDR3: TGTGCCAGCAGCCGAGGACAATTGAACACTGAAGCTTTCTTT.